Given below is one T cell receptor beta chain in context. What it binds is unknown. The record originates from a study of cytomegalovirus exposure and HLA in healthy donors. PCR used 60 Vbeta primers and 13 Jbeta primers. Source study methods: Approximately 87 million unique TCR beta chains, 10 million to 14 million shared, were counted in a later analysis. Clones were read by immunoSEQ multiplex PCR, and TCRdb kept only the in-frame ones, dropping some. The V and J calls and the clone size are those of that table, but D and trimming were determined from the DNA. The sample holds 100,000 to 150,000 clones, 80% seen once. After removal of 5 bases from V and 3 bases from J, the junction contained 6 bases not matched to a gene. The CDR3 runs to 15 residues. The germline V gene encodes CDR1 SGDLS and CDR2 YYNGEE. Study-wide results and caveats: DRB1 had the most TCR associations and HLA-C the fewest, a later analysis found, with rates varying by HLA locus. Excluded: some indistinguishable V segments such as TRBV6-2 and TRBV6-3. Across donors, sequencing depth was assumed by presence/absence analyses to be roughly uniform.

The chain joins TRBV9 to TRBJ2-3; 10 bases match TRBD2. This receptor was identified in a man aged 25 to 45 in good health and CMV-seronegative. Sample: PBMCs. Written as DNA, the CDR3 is TGTGCCAGCAGGAAAGGGACTAGCGTGACAGATACGCAGTATTTT. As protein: CASRKGTSVTDTQYF.